The 9 T cell receptor beta chains below all came from one sample that was sequenced in a study of control samples from healthy donors and cancer patients. The protocol was immunoSEQ multiplex PCR, while the TCRdb copy is restricted to in-frame clones and leaves out a portion. The table includes approximately 220,000 clones, roughly 94% detected once. Sequencing was done on a sample of blood. These receptors were taken from a man between 45 and 60 years old in good health.

This clone was detected only once. The rearrangement uses TRBV6-5 and TRBJ2-3; D unclear. Trimming left V 6 bases short and J 3 bases short, with 10 bases between. The CDR3 runs 13 residues. Germline loops: CDR1 MNHEY, CDR2 SVGAGI. CDR3 in amino acids: CASSKSRTDTQYF. In DNA, the CDR3 is TGTGCCAGCAGCAAGTCCCGTACAGATACGCAGTATTTT.

The J gene is TRBJ2-3, the V gene TRBV5-8; 11 bases are a match to TRBD1. This CDR3 is 15 amino acids long. V was clipped by 4 bases and J by 6 bases; unmatched bases: 7. Per germline, CDR1 SGHTS and CDR2 YDEGEE. This CDR3 is CASSPGTGGRDTQYF. The CDR3 DNA reads as TGTGCCAGCAGCCCAGGGACAGGGGGGAGGGATACGCAGTATTTT.

The genes are TRBV6-5 and TRBJ1-1; 10 bases agree with TRBD1. J gave up 4 bases and V 3 bases, and 8 bases lay outside the gene matches. The CDR3 covers 16 residues. The V gene's germline CDR1 is MNHEY and CDR2 SVGAGI. Written as DNA, the CDR3 is TGTGCCAGCAGTTATCCGCGGACAGGGGGTGGCACTGAAGCTTTCTTT. Protein product: CASSYPRTGGGTEAFF.

The chain uses TRBV5-1 and TRBJ1-4, with D possibly being TRBD1 (5 bases). V was clipped by 3 bases and J by 8 bases, with 14 bases between them. CDR1 and CDR2 (germline): SGHRS, YFSETQ. This CDR3 comprises 14 residues. The CDR3 reads CASSSGRRVEKLFF. CDR3 in DNA: TGCGCCAGCAGCTCGGGACGGCGAGTGGAAAAACTGTTTTTT.

Worth noting for this clone: Other DNA sequences in the same sample also yield this CDR3. The chain links TRBV20-1 to TRBJ1-6; possibly TRBD1 for D (6 bases). The germline V gene encodes CDR1 DFQATT and CDR2 SNEGSKA (reference sequence). This CDR3 has 13 amino acids. V lost 3 bases and J 4 bases, leaving 7 bases between the germline ends. CDR3 coding DNA: TGCAGTGCTAGTCAGGGGTATAATTCACCCCTCCACTTT. Its translation is CSASQGYNSPLHF.

The V and J genes are TRBV7-2 and TRBJ1-2; 10 nucleotides agree with TRBD1. The CDR3 loop spans 14 amino acids. Germline V CDR1 and CDR2: SGHTA, FQGNSA. Losses at the gene ends were 4 bases for V and 7 bases for J; bases not matched to a gene: 6. CDR3 bases: TGTGCCAGCAGCTATCCTGACAGGGGGCTTGGCTACACCTTC. Encoded protein: CASSYPDRGLGYTF.

The chain recombines TRBV19 with TRBJ1-1, with 7 bases that match TRBD1. This CDR3 has 13 residues. The V gene end was trimmed by 6 bases and the J gene end by 4 bases; junction bases not matched to a gene: 5. The V gene's germline CDR1 is LNHDA and CDR2 SQIVND (reference sequence). Written as DNA, the CDR3 is TGTGCCAGTAGCGGACAGGTCGTCACTGAAGCTTTCTTT. It specifies CASSGQVVTEAFF.

This chain's CDR3 is CAISVGGDNEKLFF. CDR3 nucleotide sequence: TGTGCCATCAGTGTCGGGGGCGATAATGAAAAACTGTTTTTT. The chain carries TRBV10-3 and TRBJ1-4, with TRBD1 as a possible D gene (6 bases). Germline values: CDR1 ENHRY, CDR2 SYGVKD. Trimming stripped 4 bases from V and 4 bases from J, with 10 bases between. The CDR3 covers 14 residues.

This chain uses TRBV2 with TRBJ2-1; D gene ambiguous. CDR1 and CDR2 (germline): SNHLY, FYNNEI. The CDR3 consists of 8 residues. V was clipped by 11 bases and J by 8 bases, with 4 bases between them. The CDR3 loop is CAGDEQFF. The CDR3, as DNA: TGTGCCGGAGATGAGCAGTTCTTC.